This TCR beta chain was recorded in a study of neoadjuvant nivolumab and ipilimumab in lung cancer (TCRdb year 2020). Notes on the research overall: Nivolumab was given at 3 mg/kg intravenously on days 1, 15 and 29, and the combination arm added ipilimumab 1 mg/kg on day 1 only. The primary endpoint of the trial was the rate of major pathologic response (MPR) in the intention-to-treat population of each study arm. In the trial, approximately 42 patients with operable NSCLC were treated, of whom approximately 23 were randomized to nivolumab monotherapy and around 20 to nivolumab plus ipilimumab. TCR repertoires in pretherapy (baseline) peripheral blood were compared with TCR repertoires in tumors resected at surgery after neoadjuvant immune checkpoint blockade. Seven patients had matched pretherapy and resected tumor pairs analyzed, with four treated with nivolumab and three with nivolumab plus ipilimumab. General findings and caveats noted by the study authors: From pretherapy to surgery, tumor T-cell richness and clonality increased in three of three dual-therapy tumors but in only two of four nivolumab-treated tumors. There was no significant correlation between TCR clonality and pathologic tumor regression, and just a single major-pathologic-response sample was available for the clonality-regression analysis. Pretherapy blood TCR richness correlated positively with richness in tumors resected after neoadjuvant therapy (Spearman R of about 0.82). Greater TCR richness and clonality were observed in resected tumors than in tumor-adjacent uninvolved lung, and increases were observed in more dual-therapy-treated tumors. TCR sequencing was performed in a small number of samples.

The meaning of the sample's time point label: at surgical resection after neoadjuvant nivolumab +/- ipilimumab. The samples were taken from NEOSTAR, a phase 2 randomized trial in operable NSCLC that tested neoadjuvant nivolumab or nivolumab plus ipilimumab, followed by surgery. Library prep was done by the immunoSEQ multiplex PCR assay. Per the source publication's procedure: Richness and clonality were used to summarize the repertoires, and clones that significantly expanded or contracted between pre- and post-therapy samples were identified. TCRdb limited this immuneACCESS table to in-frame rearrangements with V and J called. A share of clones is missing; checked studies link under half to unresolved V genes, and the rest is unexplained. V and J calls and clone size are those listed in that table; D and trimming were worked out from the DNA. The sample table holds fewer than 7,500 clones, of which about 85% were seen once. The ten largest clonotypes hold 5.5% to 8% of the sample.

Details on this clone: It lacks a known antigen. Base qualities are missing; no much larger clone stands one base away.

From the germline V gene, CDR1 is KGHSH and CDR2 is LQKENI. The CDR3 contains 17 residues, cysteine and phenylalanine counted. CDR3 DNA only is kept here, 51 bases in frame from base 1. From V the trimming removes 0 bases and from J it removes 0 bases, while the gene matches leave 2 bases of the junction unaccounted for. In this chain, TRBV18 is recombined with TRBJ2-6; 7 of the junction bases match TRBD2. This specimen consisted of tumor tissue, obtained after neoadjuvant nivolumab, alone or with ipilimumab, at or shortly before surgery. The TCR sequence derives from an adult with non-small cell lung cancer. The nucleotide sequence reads TGTGCCAGCTCACCACCGGGGGGGAACTCTGGGGCCAACGTCCTGACTTTC. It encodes CASSPPGGNSGANVLTF.